A single sample gave rise to the 21 T cell receptor beta chains below, sequenced in a study of blood T cell repertoires in COVID-19 (TCRdb year 2020). Library preparation used the immunoSEQ multiplex PCR assay. Held by TCRdb, this immuneACCESS table contains in-frame sequences only and omits some clones. Under half of the omission traces to an unresolved V gene where checked; the cause of the rest is unknown. The table for this sample lists 60,000 to 75,000 clones; about 86% of them were counted only once. The top ten clonotypes cover approximately 18% of the sample. The sample was peripheral blood. The receptors come from an elderly woman with active COVID-19.

The chain links TRBV29-1 to TRBJ2-1; maybe TRBD1 (6 bases). Germline V gives CDR1 SQVTM, CDR2 ANQGSEA. The CDR3 runs 13 residues. Trimming stripped 4 bases from V and 6 bases from J, with 13 bases between. CDR3 DNA: TGCAGCGTTGTAAAGGGGGTAGGCAATGAGCAGTTCTTC. It translates to CSVVKGVGNEQFF.

This clone was seen more than once but under ten times. The gene calls are TRBV19 and TRBJ2-1; D perhaps matches TRBD2 (6 bases). Germline CDR1 LNHDA, CDR2 SQIVND (reference sequence). Trimming cost V 8 bases and J 10 bases, with 21 bases left between them. This CDR3 is built from 14 residues. CDR3 bases: TGTGCCAGTGCTGCCGGGACTCCGACATGGGAGCAGTTCTTC. Translation gives CASAAGTPTWEQFF.

The V call is TRBV30, the J call TRBJ2-6; D unclear. Germline V CDR1 and CDR2: GTSNPN, SVGIG (reference sequence). This CDR3 region has 15 residues. V lost 7 bases and J 2 bases, leaving 15 bases between the germline ends. CDR3 sequence reads: CASIVRTPGANVLTF. The CDR3 region has the DNA TGTGCCTCGATAGTACGCACCCCTGGGGCCAACGTCCTGACTTTC.

A word on this clone: An end of the junction does not agree with germline; a read error may underlie this. The V call is TRBV7-7, the J call TRBJ2-5, with 10 bases identical to TRBD2. CDR3 size: 15 residues. CDR1 and CDR2 from the germline V gene are SSHAT and FNYEAQ (reference sequence). In DNA form, the CDR3 reads TGTGCTAGCAGCGAGAGCGGGGGGGTGCAAGAGACCCAGTACTTC. This codes for CASSESGGVQETQYF.

CDR3 loop: CASSPVGGLYGYTF. The CDR3 region has the DNA TGCGCCAGCAGCCCCGTAGGCGGACTCTATGGCTACACCTTC. J is TRBJ1-2 and V is TRBV5-1; unclear D gene. V lost 4 bases to trimming and J lost 4 bases, with 14 bases between them. CDR1 and CDR2 from the germline V gene are SGHRS and YFSETQ. The CDR3 runs to 14 residues. The whole variable domain, remainder taken from reference TRBV5-1 and TRBJ1-2, is KAGVTQTPRYLIKTRGQQVTLSCSPISGHRSVSWYQQTPGQGLQFLFEYFSETQRNKGNFPGRFSGRQFSNSRSEMNVSTLELGDSALYLCASSPVGGLYGYTFGSGTRLTVV.

The chain is built from TRBV20-1 and TRBJ1-1; perhaps TRBD1 as D (5 bases). The V end was cut by 3 bases, the J end by 11 bases, with 22 bases between. This CDR3 is built from 14 residues. Germline CDR1 DFQATT, CDR2 SNEGSKA (reference sequence). CDR3 DNA: TGCAGTGCTAGTGCTTCAATCAGGGCCCCTGGGGCTTTCTTT. This gives the protein CSASASIRAPGAFF.

The rearrangement uses TRBV15 and TRBJ2-5; 10 nucleotides agree with TRBD2. V was pared by 0 bases and J by 2 bases, with 6 bases of the junction left unmatched. Germline-derived CDR1 and CDR2 are LNHNV and YYDKDF (reference sequence). The CDR3 length is 17 residues. The DNA of the CDR3 is TGTGCCACCAGCAGAGATAGGGGACTAGCGCCGCAAGAGACCCAGTACTTC. It yields the protein CATSRDRGLAPQETQYF. The whole variable domain, remainder taken from reference TRBV15 and TRBJ2-5, is DAMVIQNPRYQVTQFGKPVTLSCSQTLNHNVMYWYQQKSSQAPKLLFHYYDKDFNNEADTPDNFQSRRPNTSFCFLDIRSPGLGDTAMYLCATSRDRGLAPQETQYFGPGTRLLVL.

The chain combines TRBV7-9 with TRBJ1-2; 9 bases map to TRBD1. Trimming took 3 bases from V and 8 from J; bases not matched to a gene: 7. This CDR3 region has 14 residues. Germline CDR1 is SEHNR and CDR2 is FQNEAQ (reference sequence). The DNA for the CDR3 is TGTGCCAGCAGCTTCTACAGGGGGCTAGGCGGCTACACCTTC. This codes for CASSFYRGLGGYTF.

This chain uses TRBV5-1 with TRBJ1-4; TRBD1 matches 7 bases. The length of the CDR3 is 15 residues. V was pared by 4 bases and J by 5 bases, with 8 bases of the junction left unmatched. CDR1 and CDR2 from the germline V gene are SGHRS and YFSETQ. The CDR3 sequence: CASSAPGQKNEKLFF. DNA for the CDR3: TGCGCCAGCAGCGCACCGGGACAGAAGAATGAAAAACTGTTTTTT.

The chain links TRBV19 to TRBJ1-2; D call uncertain. The CDR3 is 13 amino acids. Trimming left V 2 bases short and J 6 bases short, with 10 bases between. The germline CDR1 and CDR2 sequences are LNHDA and SQIVND (reference sequence). The CDR3 DNA follows: TGTGCCAGTAGTATAAATGTTATTCATGGCTACACCTTC. Translated, it gives CASSINVIHGYTF.

This clone was observed a single time. The V gene is TRBV5-1, the J gene TRBJ2-3; TRBD2 agrees at 7 bases. J was trimmed by 1 base and V by 2 bases; bases with no gene match: 7. This CDR3 spans 16 amino acids. Looked up from germline, CDR1 is SGHRS and CDR2 is YFSETQ. Here the CDR3 DNA reads TGCGCCAGCAGCTTCGGCGGGGCGGGGGGCACAGATACGCAGTATTTT. Residues: CASSFGGAGGTDTQYF.

CDR3 coding DNA: TGTGCCACCAGCAGAGGGGACAGGGGCCCCCTAGCTTACCTCCACTTT. Translated: CATSRGDRGPLAYLHF. The chain combines TRBV15 with TRBJ1-6, with 10 positions matching TRBD1. This CDR3 is 16 amino acids long. Germline CDR1 and CDR2: LNHNV and YYDKDF (reference sequence). With V trimmed by 1 base and J by 15 bases, 12 bases remained unmatched.

This clone occurred once. The V and J genes are TRBV5-1 and TRBJ2-2, with TRBD1 as a possible D gene (6 bases). CDR1 is SGHRS, CDR2 YFSETQ, per germline. The CDR3 length is 16 residues. V dropped 4 bases and J dropped 5 bases, with 18 bases sitting between them. CDR3 DNA sequence: TGCGCCAGCAGCATGACAGGAGACTATAGGACCGGGGAGCTGTTTTTT. It codes for CASSMTGDYRTGELFF.

The chain links TRBV6-1 to TRBJ2-3; D is perhaps TRBD2 (5 bases). Between the trimmed V and J ends, which lost 0 bases and 4 bases, there was a span of 8 bases. The CDR3 covers 14 residues. Germline V CDR1 and CDR2: MNHNS, SASEGT. The CDR3 nucleotides are TGTGCCAGCAGTGAAGCGGGGAGTTCAGATACGCAGTATTTT. It yields the protein CASSEAGSSDTQYF.

The rearrangement links TRBV9 to TRBJ2-2; 7 bases line up with TRBD1. After removal of 1 base from V and 1 base from J, the junction contained 4 bases not matched to a gene. CDR3 length: 16 residues. The germline V gene has CDR1 SGDLS and CDR2 YYNGEE. The CDR3 bases are TGTGCCAGCAGCGTAAAGGGGGCAGTGAACACCGGGGAGCTGTTTTTT. It encodes CASSVKGAVNTGELFF.

V gene TRBV11-2 combines with J gene TRBJ2-7; 9 bases fit TRBD1. This CDR3 is built from 15 residues. Germline V CDR1 and CDR2: SGHAT, FQNNGV. V was clipped by 4 bases and J by 6 bases; unmatched bases: 10. CDR3 bases: TGTGCCAGCAGCTCCCCACAGGGGGCGCGGGCCGAGCAGTACTTC. Translating it yields CASSSPQGARAEQYF.

The genes are TRBV6-6 and TRBJ2-7; 9 bases align to TRBD1. This CDR3 is built from 14 residues. V lost 6 bases and J lost 5; bases outside the gene matches: 8. CDR1 MNHNY and CDR2 SVGAGI come from the germline V gene (reference sequence). The CDR3, as DNA: TGTGCCAGCAGATTACAGGGGGCGGTCCACGAGCAGTACTTC. Translated: CASRLQGAVHEQYF.

The chain has TRBV5-1 and TRBJ2-6; tentatively, D is TRBD2 (5 bases). The length of the CDR3 is 15 residues. The germline gives CDR1 SGHRS, CDR2 YFSETQ. The V and J ends lost 7 bases and 0 bases respectively, with 11 bases between them. CDR3 sequence reads: CASEDGVSGANVLTF. For the CDR3, the DNA is TGCGCCAGCGAAGACGGGGTCTCTGGGGCCAACGTCCTGACTTTC.

J is TRBJ2-1 and V is TRBV4-2; D unresolved. The CDR3 sequence is 15 residues long. The V gene's germline CDR1 is LGHNA and CDR2 YNFKEQ. Trimming left V 0 bases short and J 4 bases short, with 10 bases between. This CDR3 reads CASSQDRIGYNEQFF. DNA of the CDR3: TGTGCCAGCAGCCAAGATCGAATCGGGTACAATGAGCAGTTCTTC.

This sequence joins TRBV5-1 and TRBJ2-5; perhaps TRBD2 as D (6 bases). The CDR3 is made up of 14 amino acids. The germline CDR1 and CDR2 sequences are SGHRS and YFSETQ. With 4 bases removed from V and 5 bases from J, the gap between germline ends came to 15 bases. This CDR3 is CASSPRLVRETQYF. The DNA for the CDR3 is TGCGCCAGCAGCCCCCGACTAGTTAGGGAGACCCAGTACTTC.

The genes are TRBV7-2 and TRBJ2-7; TRBD2 agrees at 7 bases. Germline values: CDR1 SGHTA, CDR2 FQGNSA. The CDR3 covers 16 residues. V shed 0 bases, J shed 2 bases, and the junction held 7 bases outside the gene matches. The CDR3 nucleotides read TGTGCCAGCAGCTTAGCTGGGGGGGGTAGACCCTACGAGCAGTACTTC. Translated: CASSLAGGGRPYEQYF. The whole variable domain, remainder taken from reference TRBV7-2 and TRBJ2-7, is GAGVSQSPSNKVTEKGKDVELRCDPISGHTALYWYRQSLGQGLEFLIYFQGNSAPDKSGLPSDRFSAERTGGSVSTLTIQRTQQEDSAVYLCASSLAGGGRPYEQYFGPGTRLTVT.